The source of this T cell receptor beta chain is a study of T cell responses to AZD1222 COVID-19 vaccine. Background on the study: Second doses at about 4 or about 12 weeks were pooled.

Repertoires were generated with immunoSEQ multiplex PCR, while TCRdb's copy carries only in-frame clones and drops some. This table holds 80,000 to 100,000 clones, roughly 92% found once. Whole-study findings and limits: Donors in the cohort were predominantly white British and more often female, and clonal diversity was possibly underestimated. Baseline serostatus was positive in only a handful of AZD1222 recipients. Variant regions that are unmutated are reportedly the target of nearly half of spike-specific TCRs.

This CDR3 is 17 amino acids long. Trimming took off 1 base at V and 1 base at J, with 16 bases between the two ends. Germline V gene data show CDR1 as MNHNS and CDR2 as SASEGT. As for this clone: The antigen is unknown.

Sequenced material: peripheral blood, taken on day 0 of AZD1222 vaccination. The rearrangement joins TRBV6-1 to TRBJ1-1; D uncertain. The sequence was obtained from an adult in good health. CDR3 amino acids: CASSEGPAFTENTEAFF. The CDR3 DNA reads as TGTGCCAGCAGTGAAGGTCCAGCCTTCACGGAGAACACTGAAGCTTTCTTT.